The 26 T cell receptor beta chains listed next were all sequenced from one sample in a study of molecular identifiers for immune sequencing clone quantification. TCRdb passed the PCR reads through MiXCR, listing each CDR3 protein once. Of about 640,000 distinct CDR3 sequences listed, roughly 21% were seen once; the top ten hold 0.85%. The sequenced sample consisted of naive CD8+ T cells from blood, with Jurkat cell RNA spiked in. Subset reported: FACS-sorted CD8+CD4-CCR7+CD45RA+ naive T cells. The receptors were gathered from a human donor in good health. Some libraries in this study had Jurkat cell RNA spiked in.

The chain couples TRBV19 to TRBJ1-6; 8 bases fit TRBD1. The germline CDR1 and CDR2 sequences are LNHDA and SQIVND (reference sequence). V shed 6 bases, J shed 0 bases, and the junction held 4 bases outside the gene matches. This CDR3 region has 16 residues. The CDR3 is CASSDRGGSYNSPLHF. CDR3 DNA sequence: TGTGCCAGTAGCGACAGGGGCGGCTCCTATAATTCACCCCTCCACTTT.

This clonotype has ten or more counts. The chain recombines TRBV7-2 with TRBJ2-1; D is uncertain. The CDR3 has 14 residues. The germline V gene encodes CDR1 SGHTA and CDR2 FQGNSA. The germline V and J ends were trimmed by 1 base and 0 bases, with 4 bases remaining between them. The CDR3 bases are TGTGCCAGCAGCTTAGTTACCTCCTACAATGAGCAGTTCTTC. It yields the protein CASSLVTSYNEQFF.

This clonotype was seen many times. This chain links TRBV23-1 with TRBJ2-3; 8 bases are a match to TRBD1. TRBV23-1 qualifies as an ORF whose function is uncertain. This CDR3 is built from 18 residues. V shed 0 bases and J 4 bases; nucleotides not matched to a gene: 12. CDR3 region: CASSQSSFQGAIADTQYF. The CDR3 DNA reads TGCGCCAGCAGTCAATCGTCTTTCCAGGGGGCAATTGCAGATACGCAGTATTTT.

In the case of this clonotype: In this CDR3 the conserved last residue, phenylalanine or tryptophan, is missing, so a read error is likely. V usage is TRBV11-2 and J usage is TRBJ1-3; D call uncertain. Germline V gives CDR1 SGHAT, CDR2 FQNNGV. V dropped 2 bases and J dropped 2 bases, with 4 bases sitting between them. The CDR3 loop spans 13 amino acids. The chain's CDR3 is CASSLSAGNTIYV. DNA of the CDR3: TGTGCCAGCAGCTTATCGGCTGGAAACACCATATATGTT.

This clonotype was counted many times. The V and J genes are TRBV4-3 and TRBJ1-1; D unclear. Trimming took 0 bases from V and 9 from J, leaving 14 bases between them. The CDR3 extends over 14 amino acids. Germline CDR1 is LGHNA and CDR2 is YSLEER. DNA for the CDR3: TGCGCCAGCAGCCAAGATAGGGAGTTCGTCAAAGCTTTCTTT. It is translated as CASSQDREFVKAFF.

There are many counts of this clonotype. The chain links TRBV5-6 to TRBJ2-7, with D perhaps TRBD2 (5 bases). There are 14 residues in the CDR3. The V end lost 0 bases, the J end lost 4 bases, and 11 bases lay between the germline ends. Germline V gives CDR1 SGHDT, CDR2 YYEEEE. CDR3 residues: CASSLEGGTYEQYF. The DNA of the CDR3 is TGTGCCAGCAGCTTGGAAGGAGGAACTTACGAGCAGTACTTC.

This clonotype was observed at least ten times. This chain links TRBV7-9 with TRBJ2-7, with D possibly matching TRBD1 (5 bases). The V gene lost 4 bases and the J gene lost 5 bases, with 12 bases spanning the gap. Germline V gene sequence: CDR1 SEHNR, CDR2 FQNEAQ (reference sequence). The CDR3 totals 13 residues. CDR3 amino acids: CASSSLTGNEQYF. Written as DNA, the CDR3 is TGTGCCAGCAGCTCCCTTACAGGCAACGAGCAGTACTTC.

This clonotype has just a few counts. A much larger clone differs by one base, so this may be a read error. The rearrangement joins TRBV6-2 or TRBV6-3 to TRBJ2-3; D not certain. The CDR3 totals 13 residues. Germline CDR1 is MNHEY and CDR2 is SVGEGT. The CDR3 spells CASSSTFTDAQYF. The DNA for the CDR3 is TGTGCCAGCAGTTCAACTTTCACAGATGCGCAGTATTTT.

In its sample, this clonotype was seen many times. The CDR3 region is CASSLERGRYTGELFF. CDR3 sequence (DNA): TGCGCCAGCAGCTTGGAAAGGGGGCGATACACCGGGGAGCTGTTTTTT. The rearrangement joins TRBV5-1 to TRBJ2-2; 7 bases agree with TRBD1. V dropped 0 bases and J dropped 3; count of bases not matched to a gene: 5. CDR3 length: 16 residues. CDR1 SGHRS and CDR2 YFSETQ come from the germline V gene.

In its sample, this clonotype was seen many times. The rearrangement joins TRBV7-6 to TRBJ2-5, with TRBD2 matching 7 bases. Germline lookup yields CDR1 SGHVS and CDR2 FNYEAQ. Trimming removed 2 bases from V and 4 bases from J; junction bases left unmatched: 10. The CDR3 spans 16 residues. CDR3 DNA sequence: TGTGCCAGCAGCTTAAGATCAGCGGGGAAGGCAGAGACCCAGTACTTC. Amino acids: CASSLRSAGKAETQYF.

This clonotype was observed many times. The J gene is TRBJ2-5, the V gene TRBV12-3 or TRBV12-4, with 7 bases aligning to TRBD1. The CDR3 contains 13 residues. The J segment lost 4 bases and the V segment lost 6 bases, leaving 5 bases of the junction unmatched. The CDR3 is CASRLGQLETQYF. The CDR3 DNA reads TGTGCCAGCAGATTGGGACAGCTAGAGACCCAGTACTTC.

This clonotype was observed many times. V and J are TRBV7-9 and TRBJ1-4; D call uncertain. This CDR3 is built from 17 residues. With 0 bases removed from V and 5 bases from J, the gap between germline ends came to 16 bases. Germline lookup yields CDR1 SEHNR and CDR2 FQNEAQ (reference sequence). The CDR3 spells CASSLAGGTGRNEKLFF. The CDR3 DNA is TGTGCCAGCAGCTTAGCGGGAGGAACGGGTCGGAATGAAAAACTGTTTTTT.

The chain links TRBV4-1 to TRBJ1-5; 8 positions match TRBD1. In germline, CDR1 is MGHRA, CDR2 YSYEKL. The CDR3 is 15 residues long. Trimming took 0 bases from V and 3 from J; bases not matched to a gene: 1. Written as DNA, the CDR3 is TGCGCCAGCAGCCAAGAGGACAGGGTCAATCAGCCCCAGCATTTT. Its translation is CASSQEDRVNQPQHF.

This clonotype showed up many times. The junction shows a germline mismatch at one end, possibly a read error. The V call is TRBV7-9, the J call TRBJ1-1; TRBD1 is a possible D gene (5 bases). This CDR3 is 16 amino acids long. CDR1 is SEHNR and CDR2 is FQNEAQ in the germline V gene (reference sequence). The chain's CDR3 is CASSHPQAGLKTEAFF. The CDR3 coding sequence is TGTGCCAGCAGCCATCCACAGGCAGGGTTGAAGACTGAAGCTTTCTTT. Combining the CDR3 with reference TRBV7-9 and TRBJ1-1 gives the whole variable domain DTGVSQNPRHKITKRGQNVTFRCDPISEHNRLYWYRQTLGQGPEFLTYFQNEAQLEKSRLLSDRFSAERPKGSFSTLEIQRTEQGDSAMYLCASSHPQAGLKTEAFFGQGTRLTVV.

CDR3 region: CAWSDGNLYEQYF. The CDR3 region has the DNA TGTGCCTGGAGCGACGGAAACCTCTACGAGCAGTACTTC. The rearrangement uses TRBV30 and TRBJ2-7; the D is unclear. Trimming took off 3 bases at V and 3 bases at J, with 12 bases between the two ends. This CDR3 region has 13 residues. The germline CDR1 and CDR2 sequences are GTSNPN and SVGIG (reference sequence). Full variable domain (missing parts from reference TRBV30 and TRBJ2-7): SQTIHQWPATLVQPVGSPLSLECTVEGTSNPNLYWYRQAAGRGLQLLFYSVGIGQISSEVPQNLSASRPQDRQFILSSKKLLLSDSGFYLCAWSDGNLYEQYFGPGTRLTVT.

This clonotype was seen at least ten times. This chain connects TRBV4-3 to TRBJ2-7, with 8 bases fitting TRBD1. Germline-derived CDR1 and CDR2 are LGHNA and YSLEER. The CDR3 runs to 14 residues. The V and J ends lost 1 base and 6 bases, in that order; junction bases with no gene match: 5. Here the CDR3 DNA reads TGCGCCAGCAGCCAAGGTGTGACAGGGGTCGAGCAGTACTTC. The encoded protein is CASSQGVTGVEQYF.

This clonotype was picked up many times. The chain carries TRBV20-1 and TRBJ2-7, with TRBD2 matching 9 bases. V shed 6 bases and J 7 bases; nucleotides not matched to a gene: 7. The length of the CDR3 is 12 residues. Germline CDR1 and CDR2: DFQATT and SNEGSKA (reference sequence). The CDR3 bases are TGCAGTGCCAGGGGACTAGCTGGGGAGCAGTACTTC. It encodes CSARGLAGEQYF.

The chain employs TRBV4-2 and TRBJ1-2; TRBD1 is a possible D gene (5 bases). CDR1 is LGHNA and CDR2 is YNFKEQ in the germline V gene. The CDR3 loop spans 14 amino acids. Trimming stripped 0 bases from V and 8 bases from J, with 13 bases between. This chain's CDR3 is CASSQESRGAGYTF. The CDR3, as DNA: TGTGCCAGCAGCCAAGAGAGTCGAGGGGCAGGCTACACCTTC.

This clonotype has just a few counts. The rearrangement links TRBV4-1 to TRBJ2-3, with 8 bases identical to TRBD1. Per germline, CDR1 MGHRA and CDR2 YSYEKL. The CDR3 covers 13 residues. The trim removed 3 bases at V and 9 bases at J, leaving 5 bases unmatched. The CDR3 region has the DNA TGCGCCAGCAGCCAGACAGGGGATGGGACGCAGTATTTT. Its translation is CASSQTGDGTQYF.

This clonotype occurred many times. This chain uses TRBV7-9 with TRBJ2-3; TRBD1 might be the D (7 bases). V lost 1 base, J lost 2 bases, and 10 bases lay in between. The CDR3 spans 15 residues. From germline, CDR1 is SEHNR and CDR2 FQNEAQ (reference sequence). The CDR3 spells CASSLGGTATDTQYF. The CDR3 DNA sequence: TGTGCCAGCAGCTTAGGCGGGACAGCCACAGATACGCAGTATTTT. The complete variable domain, with remaining parts taken from reference TRBV7-9 and TRBJ2-3, reads DTGVSQNPRHKITKRGQNVTFRCDPISEHNRLYWYRQTLGQGPEFLTYFQNEAQLEKSRLLSDRFSAERPKGSFSTLEIQRTEQGDSAMYLCASSLGGTATDTQYFGPGTRLTVL.

Only a few counts were recorded for this clonotype. The V gene is TRBV7-9, the J gene TRBJ2-1, with 8 bases fitting TRBD1. The CDR3 contains 15 residues. Germline CDR1 is SEHNR and CDR2 is FQNEAQ (reference sequence). The ends lost 4 bases at V and 2 bases at J; junction bases unmatched: 4. The CDR3 DNA reads TGTGCCAGCAGCTCCCCAGGGGGCGCCTACAATGAGCAGTTCTTC. It translates to CASSSPGGAYNEQFF.

This clonotype was picked up many times. This chain connects TRBV7-6 to TRBJ1-1; D remains unclear. The CDR3 runs to 13 residues. Germline V gene data show CDR1 as SGHVS and CDR2 as FNYEAQ. The ends were cut back, 2 bases at V and 4 bases at J, with 8 bases in the middle. The CDR3 DNA follows: TGTGCCAGCAGCTTAAACATAGGCACTGAAGCTTTCTTT. This translates into CASSLNIGTEAFF.

Note on this clonotype: It may be a read error: a sequence one base away is much more abundant. The V and J genes are TRBV20-1 and TRBJ1-6; D is unresolved. Germline V gene lookup returns CDR1 DFQATT and CDR2 SNEGSKA (reference sequence). CDR3 length: 18 residues. V shed 2 bases and J shed 0 bases, with 17 bases lying between them. CDR3 loop: CSARNEGLTSSYNSPLHF. The CDR3 DNA is TGCAGTGCTAGAAATGAGGGTCTAACTAGCTCCTATAATTCACCCCTCCACTTT.

In the case of this clonotype: A much larger clonotype is one base distant, so this may be a read error. The chain has TRBV20-1 and TRBJ2-7; TRBD1 is a possible D gene (5 bases). The CDR3 extends over 14 amino acids. Germline values: CDR1 DFQATT, CDR2 SNEGSKA (reference sequence). The CDR3 DNA follows: TGCAGTGCTAGAGATCGAGCCAGGGAACTCGAGCAGCACTTC. The encoded protein is CSARDRARELEQHF.

Comment on this clonotype: It may be a read error: a sequence one base away is much more abundant. This chain joins TRBV20-1 and TRBJ1-5; D might be TRBD1 (5 bases). The CDR3 runs 17 residues. Trimming took 2 bases from V and 0 from J, leaving 17 bases between them. CDR1 and CDR2 from the germline V gene are DFQATT and SNEGSKA (reference sequence). The DNA for the CDR3 is TGCAGTGCTAGATTGGGACGGGAGTTGTATAGCAATCAGCCCCAGCATTTT. As protein: CSARLGRELYSNQPQHF.

Concerning this clonotype: It may be a read error: a sequence one base away is much more abundant. The rearrangement uses TRBV29-1 and TRBJ2-7, with D perhaps TRBD1 (5 bases). This CDR3 comprises 15 residues. Per germline, CDR1 SQVTM and CDR2 ANQGSEA. The CDR3 loop reads CSVETPQESSCEQYF. The CDR3 DNA reads as TGCAGCGTTGAAACGCCACAGGAGAGCTCCTGCGAGCAGTACTTC.